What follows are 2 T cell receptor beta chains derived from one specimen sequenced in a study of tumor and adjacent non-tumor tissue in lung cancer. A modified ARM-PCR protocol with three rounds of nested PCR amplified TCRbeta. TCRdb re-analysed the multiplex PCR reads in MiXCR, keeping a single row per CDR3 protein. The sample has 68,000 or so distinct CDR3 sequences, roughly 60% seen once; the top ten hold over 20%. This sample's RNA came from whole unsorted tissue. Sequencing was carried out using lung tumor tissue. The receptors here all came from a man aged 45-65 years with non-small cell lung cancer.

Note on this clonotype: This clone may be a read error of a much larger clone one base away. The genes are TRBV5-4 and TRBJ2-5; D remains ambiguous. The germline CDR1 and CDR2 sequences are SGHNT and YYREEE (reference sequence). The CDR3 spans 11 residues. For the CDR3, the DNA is TGTGCCAGCAGCGCACAAGGGACCCAGTACTTC. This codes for CASSAQGTQYF. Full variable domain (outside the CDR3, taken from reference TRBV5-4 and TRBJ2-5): ETGVTQSPTHLIKTRGQQVTLRCSSQSGHNTVSWYQQALGQGPQFIFQYYREEENGRGNFPPRFSGLQFPNYSSELNVNALELDDSALYLCASSAQGTQYFGPGTRLLVL.

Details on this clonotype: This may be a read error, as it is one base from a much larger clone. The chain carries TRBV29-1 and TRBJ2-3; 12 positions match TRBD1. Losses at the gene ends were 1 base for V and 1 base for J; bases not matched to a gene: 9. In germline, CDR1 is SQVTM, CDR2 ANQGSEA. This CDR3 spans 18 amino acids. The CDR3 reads CSVEGDRDRGPRTDTQYF. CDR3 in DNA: TGCAGCGTTGAAGGGGACCGGGACAGGGGGCCTCGCACAGATACGCAGTATTTT.